This TCR beta chain was identified during a study of cytomegalovirus exposure and HLA in healthy donors. About the research overall: Approximately 85 million unique TCRs from HLA-typed donors made up an early data release. Notes on the study in general: Being productive about 87% or about 30% of the time was typical of most TCR beta V segments in an earlier analysis. In a later analysis, compared with equally common non-associated chains, HLA-associated beta chains were more expanded.

PCR used 60 Vbeta primers and 13 Jbeta primers. Sequenced by immunoSEQ multiplex PCR; TCRdb stores in-frame clones only, minus some. The repertoire consists of some 110,000 clones, with about 70% occurring once and the leading ten covering roughly 0.9%. Of note for this clone: What it recognizes is unknown.

The germline V gene encodes CDR1 SGHTA and CDR2 FQGNSA. After removal of 5 bases from V and 9 bases from J, the junction contained 2 bases not matched to a gene. The CDR3 spans 13 residues. The donors comprised healthy bone marrow donors. The receptor was derived from a woman under 40 in good health and CMV-seronegative. The chain links TRBV7-2 to TRBJ1-6; 9 nucleotides line up with TRBD1. The sequencing sample was made of PBMCs. The CDR3 bases are TGTGCCAGCAGCGGGACAGGGACTTCACCCCTCCACTTT. Its protein is CASSGTGTSPLHF.